This entry concerns a single T cell receptor beta chain. Its antigen is as yet unknown. With template switching, a universal primer site was added, and the cDNA carried unique molecular identifiers. TCRdb recomputed calls from the 5' RACE reads with MiXCR, one row per CDR3 protein. This table has some 660,000 distinct CDR3 sequences, 8.6% appearing once. The data were taken from a study of identical twins. There are 16 residues in the CDR3. With 0 bases clipped from V and 5 bases from J, the junction kept 9 bases outside the gene matches. Germline assignment: CDR1 LGHNA and CDR2 YSLEER. Whole-study findings and limits: Conclusions came from cross-sectional statistical analysis, not from following the same donors.

The same data also went into a second study, on yellow fever vaccine responses in identical twins. That study adds: Convergence reportedly seemed to mark part of the twins' vaccine T cell response, with personalization marking the rest.

The rearrangement links TRBV4-3 to TRBJ1-2; the match to TRBD1 covers 7 bases. The clonotype comes from a woman under 30 in good health. Sequencing input: PBMCs. The chain's CDR3 is CASSQERGPAAYGYTF. The CDR3 nucleotides are TGCGCCAGCAGCCAAGAGAGGGGGCCAGCGGCGTATGGCTACACCTTC.